Given below is one T cell receptor (beta chain) in context. Its matching antigen is unknown. V was shortened by 0 bases and J by 9 bases, with 19 bases between the two germline ends. The length of the CDR3 is 17 residues. CDR1 and CDR2 from the germline V gene are SGDLS and YYNGEE. The data originate from a study of immune cell composition in non-small cell lung cancer. Study information: Lung adenocarcinoma or squamous carcinoma made up most tumours. Study results and limitations: Tumour-reactive clones were not shown to match dominant in vivo tumour clones.

TCRdb's copy holds only in-frame clones and misses some; the assay was immunoSEQ multiplex PCR. The table records roughly 3,700 clones, over 65% of them present only once. This clonotype was obtained from a human donor with non-small cell lung cancer. The chain uses TRBV9 and TRBJ1-6, with D unclear. Specimen: lung tumor tissue. CDR3 region: CASSVDGGSLASSPLHF. The CDR3, as DNA: TGTGCCAGCAGCGTAGACGGAGGATCCCTAGCGTCTTCACCCCTCCACTTT.